These T cell receptor beta chains were read from a single sample in a study of blood T cell repertoires in COVID-19. Repertoires were generated with immunoSEQ multiplex PCR, while TCRdb's copy carries only in-frame clones and drops some. Seen here are 300,000 to 450,000 clones, roughly 86% observed once, and the top ten hold about 2.1%. Source material: peripheral blood. These receptors were taken from a woman in her fifties or sixties with COVID-19, enrolled during active disease. Both conserved end residues are part of each CDR3.

CASSKATPGGDYGYTF,TRBV21-1,TRBJ1-2
CASSQTQGAIYEQYF,TRBV3-1/TRBV3-2,TRBJ2-7
CASSSASPRYEQYF,TRBV13,TRBJ2-7
CASSVGLQETQYF,TRBV9,TRBJ2-5
CASSQDQAGIHYGYTF,TRBV3-1/TRBV3-2,TRBJ1-2
CASSQVQGDEKLFF,TRBV4-1,TRBJ1-4
CASSLSGGAYEQYF,TRBV5-1,TRBJ2-7
CASSYSAQGASGELFF,TRBV6-5,TRBJ2-2
CASSLGLTDTQYF,TRBV7-3,TRBJ2-3
CASTSYTEAFF,TRBV12-3/TRBV12-4,TRBJ1-1
CASSQALAGSYEQYF,TRBV14,TRBJ2-7
CASTGNYGYTF,TRBV6-5,TRBJ1-2
CASIPFGQGLDTQYF,TRBV6-5,TRBJ2-3
CASSPGLNTEAFF,TRBV18,TRBJ1-1
CASSLRRGRGQPQHF,TRBV5-6,TRBJ1-5
CASSLGRNTEAFF,TRBV11-3,TRBJ1-1
CASSPHRGSGYTF,TRBV11-2,TRBJ1-2
CASSSGTSGGGDEQFF,TRBV5-4,TRBJ2-1
CASSLDGGTNYGYTF,TRBV5-1,TRBJ1-2
CASTRTDLMNTEAFF,TRBV9,TRBJ1-1
CATTRGAQGANYGYTF,TRBV10-3,TRBJ1-2
CASRKGGRETQYF,TRBV27,TRBJ2-5
CASNMGGPYSGNTIYF,TRBV19,TRBJ1-3
CASSLGLGGATDTQYF,TRBV11-3,TRBJ2-3
CAWSHRDRDGNTIYF,TRBV30,TRBJ1-3
CASSGKTGADTQYF,TRBV5-6,TRBJ2-3
CASSPAGTRGYGYTF,TRBV18,TRBJ1-2
CASGRVNTGELFF,TRBV9,TRBJ2-2
CASSLSGGLGETQYF,TRBV7-6,TRBJ2-5
CASSLRDGHYEQYF,TRBV11-1,TRBJ2-7
CASSQEEDWWRTEAFF,TRBV4-1,TRBJ1-1
CASSTVTAAPLHF,TRBV5-1,TRBJ1-6
CASSLEGGMWNGYTF,TRBV5-8,TRBJ1-2
CASSPSLFTGNTIYF,TRBV18,TRBJ1-3
CASSSRTGSGAFF,TRBV27,TRBJ1-1
CASSLWRGRTDTQYF,TRBV5-1,TRBJ2-3
CASQWTQYF,TRBV7-3,TRBJ2-5
CASSVVPSYEQYF,TRBV9,TRBJ2-7
CSANGAEGYTF,TRBV20-1,TRBJ1-2
CAIRSSGTQYF,TRBV10-3,TRBJ2-3
CASSEGGAFYEQYF,TRBV6-1,TRBJ2-7
CASSLPRGAYIQYF,TRBV7-2,TRBJ2-4
CASSVSLSANYGYTF,TRBV7-9,TRBJ1-2
CASSVRDRSYGYTF,TRBV19,TRBJ1-2
CASSPLEGRGDTQYF,TRBV18,TRBJ2-3
CASGRGALGEQYF,TRBV10-2,TRBJ2-7
CASSSRDRWSEKLFF,TRBV5-6,TRBJ1-4
CANLTEAGTEAFF,TRBV30,TRBJ1-1
CASSLDGGAQAYGYTF,TRBV5-1,TRBJ1-2
CASNQGGQPQHF,TRBV19,TRBJ1-5